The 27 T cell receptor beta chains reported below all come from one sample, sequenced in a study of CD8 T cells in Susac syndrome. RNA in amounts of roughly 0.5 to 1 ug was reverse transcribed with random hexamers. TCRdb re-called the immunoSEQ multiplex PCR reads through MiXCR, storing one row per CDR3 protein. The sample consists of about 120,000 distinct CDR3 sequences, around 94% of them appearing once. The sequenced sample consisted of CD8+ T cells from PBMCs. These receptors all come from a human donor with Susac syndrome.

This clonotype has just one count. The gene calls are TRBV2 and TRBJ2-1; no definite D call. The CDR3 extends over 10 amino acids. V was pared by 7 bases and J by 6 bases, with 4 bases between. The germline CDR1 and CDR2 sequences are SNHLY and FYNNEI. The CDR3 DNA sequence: TGTGCCAGCATAGGCAATGAGCAGTTCTTC. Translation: CASIGNEQFF.

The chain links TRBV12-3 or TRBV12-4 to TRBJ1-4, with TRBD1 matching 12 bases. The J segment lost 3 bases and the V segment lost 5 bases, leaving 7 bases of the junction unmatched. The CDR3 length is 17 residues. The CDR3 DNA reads TGTGCCAGCAGTACCTGGGACAGGGGGCGGGCTAATGAAAAACTGTTTTTT. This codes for CASSTWDRGRANEKLFF.

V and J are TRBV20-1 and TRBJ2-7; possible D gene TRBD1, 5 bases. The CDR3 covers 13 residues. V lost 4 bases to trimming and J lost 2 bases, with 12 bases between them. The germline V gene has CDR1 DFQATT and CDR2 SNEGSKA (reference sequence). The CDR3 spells CSATGSTTYEQYF. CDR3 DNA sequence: TGCAGTGCTACAGGGTCTACTACCTACGAGCAGTACTTC.

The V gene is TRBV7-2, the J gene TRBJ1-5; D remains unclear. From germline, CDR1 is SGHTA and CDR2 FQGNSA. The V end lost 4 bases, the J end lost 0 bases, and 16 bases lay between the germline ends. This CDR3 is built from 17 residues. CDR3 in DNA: TGTGCCAGCAGCTCGGACGGACCTGACTATAGCAATCAGCCCCAGCATTTT. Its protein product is CASSSDGPDYSNQPQHF.

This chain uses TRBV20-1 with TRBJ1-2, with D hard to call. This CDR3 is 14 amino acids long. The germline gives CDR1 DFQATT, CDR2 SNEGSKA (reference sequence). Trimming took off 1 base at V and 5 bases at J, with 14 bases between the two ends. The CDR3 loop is CSARVTGGFYGYTF. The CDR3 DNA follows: TGCAGTGCTAGAGTGACGGGCGGCTTTTATGGCTACACCTTC.

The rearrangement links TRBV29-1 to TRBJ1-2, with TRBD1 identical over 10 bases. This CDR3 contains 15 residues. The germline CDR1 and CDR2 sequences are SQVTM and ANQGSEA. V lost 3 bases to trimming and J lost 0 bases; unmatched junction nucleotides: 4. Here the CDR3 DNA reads TGCAGCGTTGATGGGACAGGGGAAGCTAACTATGGCTACACCTTC. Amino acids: CSVDGTGEANYGYTF.

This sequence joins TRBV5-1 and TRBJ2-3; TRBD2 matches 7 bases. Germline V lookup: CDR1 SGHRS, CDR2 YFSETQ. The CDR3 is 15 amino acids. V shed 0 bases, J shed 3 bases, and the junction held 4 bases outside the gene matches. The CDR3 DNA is TGCGCCAGCAGCTTGGTGGGCGGGGGTACAGATACGCAGTATTTT. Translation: CASSLVGGGTDTQYF.

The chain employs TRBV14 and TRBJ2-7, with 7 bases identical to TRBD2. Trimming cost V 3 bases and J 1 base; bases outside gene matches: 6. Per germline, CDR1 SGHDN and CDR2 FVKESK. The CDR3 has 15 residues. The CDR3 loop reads CASSQGLAVSYEQYF. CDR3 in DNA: TGTGCCAGCAGCCAGGGCCTAGCGGTTTCCTACGAGCAGTACTTC.

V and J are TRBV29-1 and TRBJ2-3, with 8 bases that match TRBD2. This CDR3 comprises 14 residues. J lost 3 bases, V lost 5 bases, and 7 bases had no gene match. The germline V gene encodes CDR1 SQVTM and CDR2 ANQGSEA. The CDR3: CSVTSGGGTDTQYF. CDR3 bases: TGCAGCGTTACTAGCGGTGGGGGGACAGATACGCAGTATTTT.

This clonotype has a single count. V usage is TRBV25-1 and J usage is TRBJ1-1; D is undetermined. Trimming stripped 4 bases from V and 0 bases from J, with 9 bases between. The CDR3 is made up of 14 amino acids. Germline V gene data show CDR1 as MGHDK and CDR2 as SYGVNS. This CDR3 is CASSAEALNTEAFF. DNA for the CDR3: TGTGCCAGCAGTGCGGAGGCCCTGAACACTGAAGCTTTCTTT. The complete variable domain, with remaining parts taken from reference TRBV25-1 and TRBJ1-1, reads EADIYQTPRYLVIGTGKKITLECSQTMGHDKMYWYQQDPGMELHLIHYSYGVNSTEKGDLSSESTVSRIRTEHFPLTLESARPSHTSQYLCASSAEALNTEAFFGQGTRLTVV.

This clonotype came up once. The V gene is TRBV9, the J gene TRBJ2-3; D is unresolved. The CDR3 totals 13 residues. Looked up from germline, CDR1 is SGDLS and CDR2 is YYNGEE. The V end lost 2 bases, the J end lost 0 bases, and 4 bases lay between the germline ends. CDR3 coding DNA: TGTGCCAGCAGCGTGGACAGCACAGATACGCAGTATTTT. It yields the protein CASSVDSTDTQYF.

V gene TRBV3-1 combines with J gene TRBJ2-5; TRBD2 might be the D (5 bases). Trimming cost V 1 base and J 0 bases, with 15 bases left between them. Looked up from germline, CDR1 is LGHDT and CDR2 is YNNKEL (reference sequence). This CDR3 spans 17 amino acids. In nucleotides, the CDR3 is TGTGCCAGCAGCCAAGGGCTAGCTTCCCCGTACCAAGAGACCCAGTACTTC. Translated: CASSQGLASPYQETQYF.

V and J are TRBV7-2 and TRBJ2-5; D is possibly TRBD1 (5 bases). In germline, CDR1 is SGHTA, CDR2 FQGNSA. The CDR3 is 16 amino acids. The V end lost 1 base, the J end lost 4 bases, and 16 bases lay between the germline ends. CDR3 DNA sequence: TGTGCCAGCAGCTTAGTGGAAGGCTGGGGCCGAGAGACCCAGTACTTC. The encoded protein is CASSLVEGWGRETQYF.

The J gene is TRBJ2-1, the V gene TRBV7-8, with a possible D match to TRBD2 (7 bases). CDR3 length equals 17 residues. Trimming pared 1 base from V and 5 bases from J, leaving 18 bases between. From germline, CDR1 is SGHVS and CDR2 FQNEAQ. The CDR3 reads CASSLGRLGGADNEQFF. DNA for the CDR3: TGTGCCAGCAGCTTAGGGAGGCTTGGGGGGGCAGACAATGAGCAGTTCTTC. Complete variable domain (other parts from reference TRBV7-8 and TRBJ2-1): GAGVSQSPRYKVAKRGQDVALRCDPISGHVSLFWYQQALGQGPEFLTYFQNEAQLDKSGLPSDRFFAERPEGSVSTLKIQRTQQEDSAVYLCASSLGRLGGADNEQFFGPGTRLTVL.

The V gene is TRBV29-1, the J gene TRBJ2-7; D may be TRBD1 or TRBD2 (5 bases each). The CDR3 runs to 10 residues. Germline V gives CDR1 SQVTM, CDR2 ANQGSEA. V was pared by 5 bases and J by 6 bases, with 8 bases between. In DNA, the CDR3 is TGCAGCGTTTACGGGGCCGAGCAGTACTTC. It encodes CSVYGAEQYF.

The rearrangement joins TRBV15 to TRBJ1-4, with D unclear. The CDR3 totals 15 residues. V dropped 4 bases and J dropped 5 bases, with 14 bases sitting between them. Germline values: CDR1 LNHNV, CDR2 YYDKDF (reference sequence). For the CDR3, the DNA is TGTGCCACCAGCACTGGGAGACGGGAGAATGAAAAACTGTTTTTT. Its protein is CATSTGRRENEKLFF.

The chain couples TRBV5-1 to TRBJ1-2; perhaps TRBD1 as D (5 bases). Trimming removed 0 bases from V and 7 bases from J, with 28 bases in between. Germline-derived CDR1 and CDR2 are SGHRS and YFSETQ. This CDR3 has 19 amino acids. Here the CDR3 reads CASSLASLIQGTTAPGYTF. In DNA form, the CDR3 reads TGCGCCAGCAGCTTGGCCTCCCTCATCCAGGGTACAACGGCCCCTGGCTACACCTTC. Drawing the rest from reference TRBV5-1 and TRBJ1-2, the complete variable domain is KAGVTQTPRYLIKTRGQQVTLSCSPISGHRSVSWYQQTPGQGLQFLFEYFSETQRNKGNFPGRFSGRQFSNSRSEMNVSTLELGDSALYLCASSLASLIQGTTAPGYTFGSGTRLTVV.

CDR3: CASSQGQGEYQETQYF. In DNA form, the CDR3 reads TGTGCCAGCAGCCAAGGACAGGGCGAGTACCAAGAGACCCAGTACTTC. The chain combines TRBV3-1 with TRBJ2-5; 7 bases match TRBD1. Trimming at V came to 1 base and at J to 0 bases, leaving 5 bases not matched to a gene. Germline V gives CDR1 LGHDT, CDR2 YNNKEL (reference sequence). CDR3 length equals 16 residues.

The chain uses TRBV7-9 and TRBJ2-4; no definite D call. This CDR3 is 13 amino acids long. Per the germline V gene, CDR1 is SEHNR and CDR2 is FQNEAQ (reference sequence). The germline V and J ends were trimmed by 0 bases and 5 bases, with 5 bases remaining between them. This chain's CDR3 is CASSLAAENIQYF. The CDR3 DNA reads TGTGCCAGCAGCTTAGCGGCAGAAAACATTCAGTACTTC.

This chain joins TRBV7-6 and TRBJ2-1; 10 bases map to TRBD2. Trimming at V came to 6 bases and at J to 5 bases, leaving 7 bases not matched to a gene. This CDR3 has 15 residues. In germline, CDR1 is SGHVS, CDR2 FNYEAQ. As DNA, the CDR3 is TGTGCCAGCAGAAGTGTAGCGGGGGGCCACAATGAGCAGTTCTTC. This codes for CASRSVAGGHNEQFF.

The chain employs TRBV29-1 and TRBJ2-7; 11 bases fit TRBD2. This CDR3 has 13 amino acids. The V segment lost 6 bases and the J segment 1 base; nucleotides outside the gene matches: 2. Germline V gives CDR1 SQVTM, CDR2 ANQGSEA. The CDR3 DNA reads TGCAGCGTCGGGACTAGCGGTTCCTACGAGCAGTACTTC. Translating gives CSVGTSGSYEQYF.

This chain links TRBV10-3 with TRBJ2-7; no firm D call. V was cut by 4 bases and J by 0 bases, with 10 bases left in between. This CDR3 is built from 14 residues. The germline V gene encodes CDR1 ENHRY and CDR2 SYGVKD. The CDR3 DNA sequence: TGTGCCATCAGTGTGGGAAGAGGCTCCTACGAGCAGTACTTC. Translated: CAISVGRGSYEQYF.

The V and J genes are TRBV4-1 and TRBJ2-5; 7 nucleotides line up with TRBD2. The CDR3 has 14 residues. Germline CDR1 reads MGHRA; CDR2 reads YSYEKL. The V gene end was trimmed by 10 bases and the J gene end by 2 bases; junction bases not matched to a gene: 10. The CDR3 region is CATAAGPIQETQYF. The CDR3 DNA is TGCGCCACCGCAGCGGGGCCGATACAAGAGACCCAGTACTTC.

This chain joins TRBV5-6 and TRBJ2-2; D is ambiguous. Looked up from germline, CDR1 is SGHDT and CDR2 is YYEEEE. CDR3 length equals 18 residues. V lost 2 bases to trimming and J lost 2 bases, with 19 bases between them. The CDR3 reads CASSFRSDPSVNTGELFF. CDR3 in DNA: TGTGCCAGCAGCTTTCGCTCGGATCCCTCAGTCAACACCGGGGAGCTGTTTTTT.

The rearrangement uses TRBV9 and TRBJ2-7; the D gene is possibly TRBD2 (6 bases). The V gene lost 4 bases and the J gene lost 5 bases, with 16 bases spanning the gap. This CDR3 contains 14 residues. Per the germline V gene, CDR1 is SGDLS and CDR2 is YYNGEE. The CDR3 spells CASSLAGSGDEQYF. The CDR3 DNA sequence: TGTGCCAGCAGCCTTGCCGGGTCGGGGGACGAGCAGTACTTC.

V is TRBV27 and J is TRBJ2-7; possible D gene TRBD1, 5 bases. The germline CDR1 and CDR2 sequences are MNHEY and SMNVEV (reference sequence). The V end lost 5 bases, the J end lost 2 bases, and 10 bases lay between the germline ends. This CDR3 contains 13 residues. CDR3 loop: CASSKGPPYEQYF. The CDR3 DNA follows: TGTGCCAGCAGTAAGGGGCCGCCCTACGAGCAGTACTTC.

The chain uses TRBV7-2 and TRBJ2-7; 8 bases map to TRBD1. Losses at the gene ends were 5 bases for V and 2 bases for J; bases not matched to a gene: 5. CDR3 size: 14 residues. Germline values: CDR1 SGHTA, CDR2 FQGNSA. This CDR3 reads CASSPWTGTYEQYF. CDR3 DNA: TGTGCCAGCAGCCCGTGGACAGGGACCTACGAGCAGTACTTC.